This T cell receptor (beta chain) was sequenced during a study of blood T cells in healthy people across ages. Samples had at least 6 million PBMCs isolated from them. Total RNA was extracted at no less than 6 micrograms per sample. PCR was performed a second time for roughly 7 to 12 cycles using a sample-barcoded 5' primer and a J-beta primer mix. TCRdb processed the 5' RACE reads anew with MiXCR; each CDR3 protein has one entry. The data hold more than 1.4 million distinct CDR3 sequences, with approximately 42% observed a single time. This clonotype was counted once. No antigen is known for it. CDR3 length: 13 residues. V lost 5 bases, J lost 5 bases, and 12 bases lay in between. Germline assignment: CDR1 SGHNT and CDR2 YYREEE (reference sequence). Overall study results and limits: A greater number of naive CD4+ cells and higher diversity distinguished long-lived donors from aged donors. PBMCs went unsorted, and a conclusive naive versus antigen-experienced comparison was therefore prevented.

The V call is TRBV5-4, the J call TRBJ2-3; perhaps TRBD1 as D (6 bases). This clonotype originated in a woman between 18 and 29 years old in good health. The specimen sequenced was blood. The CDR3 bases are TGTGCCAGCAGTCCCACACAGGGAGATACGCAGTATTTT. This gives the protein CASSPTQGDTQYF.